This T cell receptor (beta chain) was captured in a study of T-cell memory formation after mild COVID-19 (dated by TCRdb to about 2021). Regarding the study in general: Most TCR sequence clusters were specific to one of the two donors. Two young, previously healthy adult volunteers, one female and one male, were included in the cohort. Longitudinal TCRalpha and TCRbeta repertoire sequencing tracked T-cell clones expanding and contracting after mild COVID-19 in a couple of donors. Beyond this particular receptor, the publication reports: Only a couple of mild cases were covered in the study, and larger cohorts including severe cases with pre-infection samples were considered necessary. Whether the second-wave clones peaking on day 37 were SARS-CoV-2 specific was not confirmed. Contracting CD4+ clones appeared mostly in the CM and EM memory subsets, whereas CD8+ clones were enriched in EMRA. Some responding clones were found in pre-infection memory, which suggests that pre-existing cross-reactive memory T cells took part in the SARS-CoV-2 response. Balanced CD4/CD8 phenotypes were observed for clones contracting from day 15 to 85, whereas a bias towards CD4+ was observed for a second wave of clones expanding from day 15 to 37.

Ficoll-Paque density gradient centrifugation was used to isolate PBMCs. The CDR3 runs 18 amino acids, cysteine and phenylalanine included. CDR3 DNA only is kept here, 54 bases in frame from base 1. A distance of 26 bases separates the germline ends of V and J, which lose 5 bases and 3 bases respectively. According to the germline V gene (reference sequence), CDR1 reads LNHDA and CDR2 reads SQIVND. On this clonotype itself: What antigen it recognizes has not been identified. Base qualities are not at hand, and no much larger clone is one base apart.

Sequencing instrument: Illumina NovaSeq 6000. cDNA libraries for TCRalpha and TCRbeta were prepared by 5'RACE using constant-segment primers, with sample barcodes and unique molecular identifiers added. RNA was extracted from every sample with Trizol reagent. Libraries were amplified in two PCR steps, with a second sample barcode and Illumina TruSeq adapters added in the second step. The libraries were sequenced on an Illumina NovaSeq using 2 x 150 bp paired-end reads. Per the source publication's procedure: With migec v1.2.7, reads were demultiplexed and then collapsed into UMI-guided consensus sequences. With mixcr v2.1.11, UMI consensuses were aligned to TRA and TRB V and J templates and assembled into clonotypes. Clonotypes were classified as expanded or contracted when called significant by both edgeR and NoisET, with noise models trained on biological replicates. For edgeR calls, a false discovery rate-adjusted p below 0.01 and a log2 fold-change threshold of 1 were applied. PCA with hierarchical clustering of max-normalized trajectories of the 1000 most abundant clonotypes was used as exploratory dynamics analysis. Separately sequenced CD4+ and CD8+ repertoires were used to assign a CD4 or CD8 phenotype to each responding clone. Through fastp at Q25 and MiXCR, TCRdb rebuilt clones from the public reads, retaining in-frame beta chains. For every CDR3 protein sequence, its rows merge into one entry that carries the most common genes and DNA. It is TCRdb's table, rather than the study itself, that gives the V and J calls and clone size. Present in this sample are about 140,000 distinct CDR3 sequences, about 19% of which were seen just once. About 2% of the sample is in the top ten clones.

Sequencing was carried out using PBMCs or a T cell subset sorted from them (not recorded which). The sequence came from an adult woman who had mild COVID-19 (a few samples of this study predate the infection). The sample titles of this study are shuffled in the database, so cell type and time point are left out; the donor was told from shared clones. Rearrangement joined TRBV19 to TRBJ2-7; TRBD1 is a weak D gene call, 5 bases matching. The CDR3 region reads CASSPRFRLTDSLYEQYF. Here is the DNA: TGTGCCAGTAGTCCCCGGTTCCGCCTGACAGACTCTCTCTACGAGCAGTACTTC.